This TCR beta chain emerged from a study of Ad26.COV2.S vaccination and SARS-CoV-2 variants. Assay: immunoSEQ multiplex PCR; the TCRdb copy retains only in-frame clones and omits some. The sample contains hundreds of thousands of clones, 80% to 90% of which appear only once. Treatment described: some 20 received Ad26.COV2.S at low or high dose, single or two shots; five or six received placebo; per-sample allocation not given. Specimens were obtained on day 63 following the first vaccine or placebo injection. The CDR3 is 13 residues long. The V and J ends lost 8 bases and 6 bases, in that order; junction bases with no gene match: 1. Germline V gene data show CDR1 as SGHTA and CDR2 as FQGTGA.

This clonotype was obtained from a person aged 18 to 59 who received the Ad26.COV2.S COVID-19 vaccine or a placebo. The specimen comprised peripheral blood, sampled in a trial of Ad26.COV2.S vaccine versus placebo. V and J are TRBV7-3 and TRBJ2-1; 13 nucleotides line up with TRBD2. The CDR3 region is CASGTSGINEQFF. For the CDR3, the DNA is TGTGCCAGCGGGACTAGCGGGATCAATGAGCAGTTCTTC.